A single TCR beta chain is shown here with its context. This clone has just one count. Its antigen remains unidentified. No base qualities exist here, and no much larger clone lies one base off it. Donors were healthy HIV-negative adults with no recently reported acute infections or vaccinations. Only Caucasian adults living in Nashville, Tennessee, USA were represented among the donors. CD4+ T cells were enriched by magnetic negative selection; naive cells were then positively selected on CD45RA, and the negative fraction formed the memory subset. Blood was collected by leukapheresis, and PBMCs were isolated by Ficoll-Histopaque density gradient centrifugation and then cryopreserved in liquid nitrogen vapor phase. Purity and quantity of every magnetically sorted T cell population were checked by analytical flow cytometry. Genomic DNA was isolated from every sorted fraction and measured by UV absorbance on a Nanodrop 2000c.

The sample is drawn from a study of shared clonotypes between healthy human individuals (dated by TCRdb to about 2020). Regarding the study in general: A few men and two women, aged 18 to 49 years, made up the cohort. For each donor, three plates each were used for CD4 naive and CD4 memory, two plates were used for CD8 naive, and one plate was used for CD8 memory. The study deeply sequenced blood TCR repertoires of about 5 healthy adults to estimate repertoire size and the extent of clonotype sharing between individuals. To increase sequencing depth and limit assay-specific biases, different laboratories used diverse techniques to prepare libraries and sequence TCR repertoires. Between about 0.8 and 8.9 billion PBMCs per donor were obtained by leukapheresis. Study-wide findings and limitations: The small number of donors limited the genetic and exposure-history diversity represented. Clonotypes shared by all four sorted-subset donors showed higher generation probabilities than non-shared clonotypes. Sampling was limited to blood, and TCR repertoires in tissue likely differ from TCR repertoires in blood. Even with the large sequencing depth, rarefaction of the sorted-subset datasets indicated that sequencing was incomplete. Naive subsets generally had larger estimated clonotype richness than memory subsets did. Across a few donors, roughly 5.4% of naive CD4, roughly 3.5% of naive CD8, 2.3% of memory CD4, and under 0.45% of memory CD8 clonotypes were shared. Pairwise subsampling indicated that sequencing depth was expected to affect the degree of clonotype sharing among donors.

Using the deep immunoSEQ assay, multiplex PCR amplified TCR CDR3 regions from genomic DNA. Genomic DNA extracted from each cell subset was distributed evenly over all wells of several immunoSEQ 96-well plates, and each plate served as one replicate. For sorted subsets, around 200 ng genomic DNA, equal to tens of thousands of T cell genomes, was loaded into each replicate PCR. Purified libraries were quantified with a Qubit 3.0 fluorometer, sized on a Bioanalyzer 2100, and re-quantified with the KAPA Library Quantification kit. Every immunoSEQ 96-well plate was sequenced on a dedicated single-read 150-cycle Illumina NextSeq 550 flow cell. The source study handled its data this way. Because the immunoSEQ output included only junctional sequences and no quality scores, the filtering could not be the same as the filtering used for full-length reads. Sequences were annotated with PyIR, a Python wrapper for IgBLAST v1.9, using IMGT germline references to assign V/J genes and CDR3. Any read was removed if the V/J assignment was weak (E-value above 1e-6), the CDR3 was missing, or the read contained stop codons, out-of-frame junctions, or ambiguous translated residues. V3J clonotypes were defined as sequences sharing the same inferred V gene, J gene, and CDR3 amino acid sequence. Percentage overlap between repertoires was calculated by dividing the number of shared unique clonotypes by the size of the smaller repertoire. RTK rarefaction, the Chao1 estimator, and Recon v2.1 estimates of unobserved clonotypes were used to assess repertoire richness. Generation probabilities were computed with OLGA for all TCRbeta clonotypes obtained by the gDNA method from four donors. TCRdb provides this immuneACCESS table in a form limited to in-frame rearrangements. Some clones are lacking; in checked studies, under half of them reflect an unresolved V gene, and why the rest are absent is not known. V and J calls plus clone size are reproduced from that table; the DNA served to infer D and trimming. The sample yields about 1,500,000 clones; roughly 96% were counted once. The top ten hold roughly 1.2% of the sample.

The CDR3, cysteine through phenylalanine, is 17 amino acids long. Left in the record is the CDR3 DNA by itself, 51 bases read in frame from the first base. CDR1 KGHSH and CDR2 LQKENI were looked up in the germline V gene. Trimming at the junction amounts to 0 bases on V and 4 bases on J, and the germline ends lie 16 bases apart. The sequence joins TRBV18 to TRBJ2-1; the D gene remains uncertain. This clonotype was obtained from a man aged 25-40 years in good health. The sequencing sample was made of naive CD4+ T cells sorted from blood. This specimen's cell subset or site label, per the study, means: CD45RA+ positively selected. CDR3 region: CASSPPIWDATYNEQFF. DNA sequence: TGTGCCAGCTCACCACCGATCTGGGATGCCACGTACAATGAGCAGTTCTTC.